Presented here are 20 T cell receptor beta chains from one specimen sequenced in a study of glioma-infiltrating T cells. The iRepertoire nested amplicon-rescue multiplex PCR amplified TCR alpha and beta CDR3s from RNA. TCRdb re-called the multiplex PCR reads through MiXCR, storing one row per CDR3 protein. The table records around 190,000 distinct CDR3 sequences, more than 30% of them present only once. Material for sequencing was glioma tissue, nonneoplastic brain tissue, or PBMCs (not recorded which). These receptors were obtained from a human donor with low-grade glioma or glioblastoma, undergoing nonglioma brain surgery, or in good health (not recorded which).

The chain has TRBV7-2 and TRBJ2-1, with TRBD2 matching 11 bases. Germline values: CDR1 SGHTA, CDR2 FQGNSA. This CDR3 is 16 amino acids long. J lost 6 bases, V lost 1 base, and 5 bases had no gene match. CDR3 sequence (DNA): TGTGCCAGCAGCTTAGTGAGACTAGCGGGAACCAATGAGCAGTTCTTC. Its translation is CASSLVRLAGTNEQFF. Full variable domain (missing parts from reference TRBV7-2 and TRBJ2-1): GAGVSQSPSNKVTEKGKDVELRCDPISGHTALYWYRQSLGQGLEFLIYFQGNSAPDKSGLPSDRFSAERTGGSVSTLTIQRTQQEDSAVYLCASSLVRLAGTNEQFFGPGTRLTVL.

As regards this clonotype: A much larger clone lies one base from this, so it may be a read error. The chain recombines TRBV3-1 with TRBJ2-7; no clear D gene. Germline V gene lookup returns CDR1 LGHDT and CDR2 YNNKEL (reference sequence). Between the trimmed V and J ends, which lost 1 base and 2 bases, there was a span of 15 bases. This CDR3 is 16 amino acids long. The CDR3 is CASSQVQAATPYEQYF. CDR3 coding DNA: TGTGCCAGCAGCCAAGTACAAGCTGCGACTCCCTACGAGCAGTACTTC.

About this clonotype: A read error may be the cause here, since a much bigger clone is one base away. The J gene is TRBJ2-2, the V gene TRBV20-1; D may be TRBD1 (6 bases). There are 14 residues in the CDR3. The germline V gene has CDR1 DFQATT and CDR2 SNEGSKA (reference sequence). The CDR3 loop is CSATGHANTVELFF. CDR3 DNA sequence: TGCAGTGCTACGGGACACGCTAACACCGTGGAGCTGTTTTTT.

The chain joins TRBV2 to TRBJ2-3, with 7 bases aligning to TRBD1. V shed 6 bases, J shed 3 bases, and the junction held 6 bases outside the gene matches. The germline V gene has CDR1 SNHLY and CDR2 FYNNEI. The CDR3 has 14 residues. The CDR3 loop is CASSTQGTTDTQYF. The CDR3 coding sequence is TGTGCCAGCAGCACACAGGGGACGACAGATACGCAGTATTTT.

CDR3 coding DNA: TGTGCCAGCAGCTCAGGTTCCGGAGGGGCCCGCACAGATACGCAGTATTTT. As protein: CASSSGSGGARTDTQYF. The rearrangement uses TRBV7-2 and TRBJ2-3, with a tentative D call TRBD2 (6 bases). The CDR3 totals 17 residues. CDR1 is SGHTA and CDR2 is FQGNSA in the germline V gene. Trimming left V 4 bases short and J 1 base short, with 18 bases between.

Concerning this clonotype: Possible read error: a much larger clone is one base away. The CDR3 protein is CSACRAGAQHF. CDR3 nucleotides: TGCAGCGCATGTCGTGCAGGGGCCCAGCATTTT. The V call is TRBV29-1, the J call TRBJ1-5, with D tentatively TRBD1 (6 bases). Trimming shortened V by 7 bases and J by 11 bases, and 15 bases separated the two germline ends. The CDR3 runs to 11 residues. From germline, CDR1 is SQVTM and CDR2 ANQGSEA.

Many counts were recorded for this clonotype. The rearrangement links TRBV14 to TRBJ2-1, with D hard to call. Germline V lookup: CDR1 SGHDN, CDR2 FVKESK. Trimming cost V 0 bases and J 6 bases, with 6 bases left between them. This CDR3 contains 13 residues. CDR3 bases: TGTGCCAGCAGCCAAGATCTTGTCAATGAGCAGTTCTTC. As protein: CASSQDLVNEQFF.

This clonotype was picked up a small number of times. The chain is built from TRBV2 and TRBJ1-4, with D perhaps matching TRBD1 (5 bases). There are 14 residues in the CDR3. V lost 6 bases, J lost 3 bases, and 11 bases lay in between. Germline-derived CDR1 and CDR2 are SNHLY and FYNNEI. The CDR3 DNA is TGTGCCAGCAGGTCCCAGGGTTCTAATGAAAAACTGTTTTTT. Encoded protein: CASRSQGSNEKLFF.

At least ten counts were recorded for this clonotype. The chain recombines TRBV6-2 or TRBV6-3 with TRBJ1-2; D is uncertain. The CDR3 consists of 15 residues. Per the germline V gene, CDR1 is MNHEY and CDR2 is SVGEGT. The germline V and J ends were trimmed by 2 bases and 4 bases, with 14 bases remaining between them. CDR3 in amino acids: CASSYGALGGYGYTF. CDR3 DNA: TGTGCCAGCAGTTACGGCGCCCTCGGAGGCTATGGCTACACCTTC.

V and J are TRBV19 and TRBJ1-5, with 8 bases identical to TRBD1. The CDR3 extends over 14 amino acids. Germline CDR1 is LNHDA and CDR2 is SQIVND (reference sequence). Unmatched junction bases numbered 2, after V lost 3 bases and J lost 4 bases. The CDR3 DNA reads as TGTGCCAGTAGTATCGACAGGGGTAATCAGCCCCAGCATTTT. Protein sequence: CASSIDRGNQPQHF.

This clonotype appeared many times. The J gene is TRBJ1-1, the V gene TRBV20-1; D ambiguous. From germline, CDR1 is DFQATT and CDR2 SNEGSKA (reference sequence). The CDR3 is made up of 13 amino acids. V gave up 1 base and J gave up 3 bases, with 9 bases separating them. The CDR3 is CSARGSLDTEAFF. The CDR3 DNA follows: TGCAGTGCTAGAGGGAGTTTGGACACTGAAGCTTTCTTT.

This clonotype was seen repeatedly, ten times or more. V usage is TRBV6-5 and J usage is TRBJ2-3; 10 bases are shared with TRBD2. This CDR3 is built from 15 residues. Trimming removed 0 bases from V and 8 bases from J; junction bases left unmatched: 5. The germline V gene has CDR1 MNHEY and CDR2 SVGAGI. The CDR3 DNA is TGTGCCAGCAGTTACTCAAGCGGGAGGGGAGGTACGCAGTATTTT. It encodes CASSYSSGRGGTQYF.

This clonotype was seen repeatedly, ten times or more. This chain joins TRBV10-3 and TRBJ1-1, with D possibly being TRBD1 (5 bases). The CDR3 contains 14 residues. Between the trimmed V and J ends, which lost 11 bases and 8 bases, there was a span of 24 bases. CDR1 ENHRY and CDR2 SYGVKD come from the germline V gene. DNA of the CDR3: TGTGCCGCTACAGGCCTGGGGATGGGCTCCGAAGCTTTCTTT. Protein product: CAATGLGMGSEAFF.

This clonotype was picked up many times. The chain is built from TRBV4-1 and TRBJ2-3; 12 bases map to TRBD2. This CDR3 contains 16 residues. Unmatched junction bases numbered 4, after V lost 0 bases and J lost 6 bases. Germline V gene data show CDR1 as MGHRA and CDR2 as YSYEKL. CDR3: CASSQDWLAGGDTQYF. CDR3 coding DNA: TGCGCCAGCAGCCAAGATTGGCTAGCGGGAGGGGATACGCAGTATTTT.

Comments on this clonotype: A read error may explain this, as a much larger clone is one base away. The CDR3 bases are TGCGCCAGCAGCCCAGGGGACAGGCGCGAAGAGACCCAGTACTTC. Its protein is CASSPGDRREETQYF. The chain couples TRBV4-1 to TRBJ2-5; TRBD1 matches 8 bases. V lost 4 bases to trimming and J lost 3 bases; unmatched junction nucleotides: 7. From germline, CDR1 is MGHRA and CDR2 YSYEKL. The CDR3 is made up of 15 amino acids.

This CDR3 is CASSQDWAYEQYF. CDR3 sequence (DNA): TGCGCCAGCAGCCAAGATTGGGCCTACGAGCAGTACTTC. The rearrangement links TRBV4-3 to TRBJ2-7; D uncertain. The V gene's germline CDR1 is LGHNA and CDR2 YSLEER. The V end was cut by 0 bases, the J end by 2 bases, with 5 bases between. This CDR3 is 13 amino acids long.

Of note for this clonotype: A much larger clone lies a single base off, so this may be a read error. This chain uses TRBV18 with TRBJ2-6; 7 bases are shared with TRBD1. Germline V CDR1 and CDR2: KGHSH, LQKENI. The length of the CDR3 is 17 residues. The CDR3 DNA reads as TGTGACAGCTCACTAGAACAGGGGAGAGCTGGGGCCAACGTCCTGACTTTC. This encodes CDSSLEQGRAGANVLTF.

This clonotype has more than one count but fewer than ten. This CDR3 is CASSPDSQETQYF. The CDR3 DNA sequence: TGCGCCAGCAGCCCGGACAGTCAAGAGACCCAGTACTTC. This chain connects TRBV5-1 to TRBJ2-5; D is perhaps TRBD1 (6 bases). This CDR3 region has 13 residues. Trimming stripped 4 bases from V and 2 bases from J, with 9 bases between. Per the germline V gene, CDR1 is SGHRS and CDR2 is YFSETQ. The full variable domain, rest sourced from reference TRBV5-1 and TRBJ2-5, is KAGVTQTPRYLIKTRGQQVTLSCSPISGHRSVSWYQQTPGQGLQFLFEYFSETQRNKGNFPGRFSGRQFSNSRSEMNVSTLELGDSALYLCASSPDSQETQYFGPGTRLLVL.

A few counts support this clonotype. The chain couples TRBV29-1 to TRBJ2-7; D ambiguous. CDR1 is SQVTM and CDR2 is ANQGSEA in the germline V gene. Trimming took 4 bases from V and 4 from J, leaving 8 bases between them. There are 11 residues in the CDR3. The CDR3 sequence: CSVVASYEQYF. The CDR3 coding sequence is TGCAGCGTTGTTGCCTCTTACGAGCAGTACTTC.

The chain links TRBV2 to TRBJ2-5, with D uncertain. V gave up 7 bases and J gave up 2 bases, with 14 bases separating them. Germline CDR1 and CDR2: SNHLY and FYNNEI. There are 14 residues in the CDR3. Here the CDR3 reads CASITTTRQETQYF. The CDR3 DNA reads as TGTGCCAGCATTACCACGACGAGACAAGAGACCCAGTACTTC.